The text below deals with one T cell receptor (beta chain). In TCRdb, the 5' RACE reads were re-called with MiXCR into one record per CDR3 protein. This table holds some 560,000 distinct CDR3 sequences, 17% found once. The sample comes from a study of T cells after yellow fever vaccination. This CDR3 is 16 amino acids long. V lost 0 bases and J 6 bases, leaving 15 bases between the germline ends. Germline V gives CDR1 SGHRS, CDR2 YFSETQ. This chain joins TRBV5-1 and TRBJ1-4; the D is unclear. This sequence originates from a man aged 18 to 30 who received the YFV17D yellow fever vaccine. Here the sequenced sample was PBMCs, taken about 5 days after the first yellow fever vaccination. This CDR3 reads CASSLDIPGPYEKLFF. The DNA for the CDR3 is TGCGCCAGCAGCTTGGACATTCCGGGCCCTTATGAAAAACTGTTTTTT.